Presented here are 20 T cell receptor beta chains from one specimen sequenced in a study of a mutant IDH1 vaccine in newly diagnosed glioma. Which antigens these TCRs recognize remains unknown. The time point is: week 35, safety follow-up. In every dose of vaccine, 300 ug of mutant IDH1 20-mer peptide was given alongside topical imiquimod. Profiled with immunoSEQ multiplex PCR; TCRdb holds only in-frame clones, not every one. The data contain about 47,000 clones, 88% of them singletons. The sequenced sample was PBMCs, obtained from a glioma patient whose treatment included an IDH1 peptide vaccine. The receptors originated from a woman in her thirties or forties with glioma.

V gene TRBV2 combines with J gene TRBJ1-1; D unresolved. CDR3 length equals 13 residues. Germline CDR1 reads SNHLY; CDR2 reads FYNNEI. With 6 bases removed from V and 7 bases from J, the gap between germline ends came to 15 bases. The CDR3 DNA is TGTGCCAGCAGCGACGACCGGGATATTGAAGCTTTCTTT. This codes for CASSDDRDIEAFF. Variable domain in full (rest from reference TRBV2 and TRBJ1-1): EPEVTQTPSHQVTQMGQEVILRCVPISNHLYFYWYRQILGQKVEFLVSFYNNEISEKSEIFDDQFSVERPDGSNFTLKIRSTKLEDSAMYFCASSDDRDIEAFFGQGTRLTVV.

This clone was seen a single time. J is TRBJ1-1 and V is TRBV5-4; D is ambiguous. Germline CDR1 SGHNT, CDR2 YYREEE (reference sequence). V dropped 4 bases and J dropped 1 base, with 14 bases sitting between them. The CDR3 has 15 residues. DNA of the CDR3: TGTGCCAGCAGCCCGGAGGGTCGAGGGAACACTGAAGCTTTCTTT. It translates to CASSPEGRGNTEAFF.

This clone was seen only once. This chain connects TRBV5-1 to TRBJ1-4; possible D gene TRBD1, 5 bases. Germline V gene data show CDR1 as SGHRS and CDR2 as YFSETQ. Trimming cost V 3 bases and J 0 bases, with 6 bases left between them. CDR3 size: 14 residues. The CDR3 coding sequence is TGCGCCAGCAGCTCGACAGCAACTAATGAAAAACTGTTTTTT. Its translation: CASSSTATNEKLFF. Supplemented by reference TRBV5-1 and TRBJ1-4, the full variable domain reads KAGVTQTPRYLIKTRGQQVTLSCSPISGHRSVSWYQQTPGQGLQFLFEYFSETQRNKGNFPGRFSGRQFSNSRSEMNVSTLELGDSALYLCASSSTATNEKLFFGSGTQLSVL.

The chain carries TRBV2 and TRBJ2-1, with 9 bases matching TRBD2. This CDR3 spans 15 amino acids. The J segment lost 6 bases and the V segment lost 4 bases, leaving 7 bases of the junction unmatched. Germline CDR1 reads SNHLY; CDR2 reads FYNNEI. This CDR3 is CASSGIAGGANEQFF. The CDR3 DNA sequence: TGTGCCAGCAGTGGGATCGCGGGGGGGGCCAATGAGCAGTTCTTC.

J is TRBJ1-3 and V is TRBV28; no reliable D call. V was shortened by 6 bases and J by 0 bases, with 9 bases between the two germline ends. The germline CDR1 and CDR2 sequences are MDHEN and SYDVKM. CDR3 length: 14 amino acids. The CDR3 coding sequence is TGTGCCAGCAGATCCGGCCACTCTGGAAACACCATATATTTT. Amino acids: CASRSGHSGNTIYF.

The chain recombines TRBV4-2 with TRBJ2-2, with 9 bases that match TRBD1. V trimming: 4 bases; J trimming: 5 bases; junction bases outside the gene matches: 2. The CDR3 loop spans 14 amino acids. The germline V gene encodes CDR1 LGHNA and CDR2 YNFKEQ. The CDR3 protein is CASSLDRGTGELFF. The CDR3 region has the DNA TGTGCCAGCAGCCTGGACAGGGGTACCGGGGAGCTGTTTTTT.

This chain links TRBV5-1 with TRBJ1-5; D unresolved. Trimming removed 5 bases from V and 0 bases from J, with 12 bases in between. The CDR3 is 15 residues long. Per the germline V gene, CDR1 is SGHRS and CDR2 is YFSETQ. The CDR3 spells CASSYDPYSNQPQHF. CDR3 nucleotides: TGCGCCAGCAGTTATGACCCGTATAGCAATCAGCCCCAGCATTTT.

The chain links TRBV29-1 to TRBJ2-1; perhaps TRBD1 as D (5 bases). The CDR3 length is 14 residues. Trimming left V 4 bases short and J 2 bases short, with 12 bases between. CDR1 is SQVTM and CDR2 is ANQGSEA in the germline V gene. The CDR3 loop reads CSVGDAGTYNEQFF. CDR3 nucleotides: TGCAGCGTTGGAGACGCAGGGACCTACAATGAGCAGTTCTTC.

The rearrangement joins TRBV9 to TRBJ2-7, with D possibly being TRBD2 (6 bases). Germline CDR1 SGDLS, CDR2 YYNGEE. V lost 3 bases to trimming and J lost 3 bases, with 19 bases between them. The CDR3 has 16 amino acids. Here the CDR3 reads CASSATSRSPGYEQYF. CDR3 nucleotides: TGTGCCAGCAGCGCTACTAGCAGGAGCCCGGGCTACGAGCAGTACTTC. Full variable domain (rest looked up from reference TRBV9 and TRBJ2-7): DSGVTQTPKHLITATGQRVTLRCSPRSGDLSVYWYQQSLDQGLQFLIQYYNGEERAKGNILERFSAQQFPDLHSELNLSSLELGDSALYFCASSATSRSPGYEQYFGPGTRLTVT.

The chain uses TRBV21-1 and TRBJ1-2; no check of the table's D call, TRBD1, against the DNA was made. TRBV21-1 is designated a pseudogene. The CDR3 consists of 15 residues. CDR3 residues: CASSKDGQPNYGYTF. As DNA, the CDR3 is TGTGCCAGCAGCAAAGACGGACAGCCTAACTATGGCTACACCTTC.

The J gene is TRBJ1-1, the V gene TRBV7-8; D unclear. Germline V gene data show CDR1 as SGHVS and CDR2 as FQNEAQ. With 8 bases removed from V and 4 bases from J, the gap between germline ends came to 14 bases. The CDR3 consists of 13 residues. CDR3 amino acids: CASGPTTGTEAFF. The CDR3 DNA reads as TGTGCCAGCGGGCCAACCACGGGCACTGAAGCTTTCTTT.

The rearrangement joins TRBV28 to TRBJ2-1, with 10 nucleotides matching TRBD2. V lost 5 bases, J lost 6 bases, and 10 bases stayed unmatched. Germline V gene data show CDR1 as MDHEN and CDR2 as SYDVKM. The CDR3 length is 16 residues. The CDR3 nucleotides are TGTGCCAGCAGTCCCCTCCTAGCGGGAGAGGGCAATGAGCAGTTCTTC. This sequence encodes CASSPLLAGEGNEQFF.

The chain uses TRBV9 and TRBJ2-3; TRBD1 matches 8 bases. The V gene end was trimmed by 7 bases and the J gene end by 1 base; junction bases not matched to a gene: 14. The CDR3 runs 17 residues. Looked up from germline, CDR1 is SGDLS and CDR2 is YYNGEE. The CDR3 nucleotides read TGTGCCAGCGCCTCGGACCCCAGGGGGCGCGGCACAGATACGCAGTATTTT. It specifies CASASDPRGRGTDTQYF.

This chain connects TRBV5-5 to TRBJ1-1; D remains unclear. V lost 2 bases and J 0 bases, leaving 14 bases between the germline ends. Per germline, CDR1 SGHKS and CDR2 YYEKEE (reference sequence). The CDR3 spans 16 residues. CDR3 sequence (DNA): TGTGCCAGCAGCTTTCGGGCAGGTAGTTTGAACACTGAAGCTTTCTTT. It encodes CASSFRAGSLNTEAFF.

Remarks on this clone: Compared with germline, one end of the junction differs, possibly owing to a read error. This chain links TRBV4-1 with TRBJ2-3, with TRBD2 identical over 10 bases. The CDR3 covers 18 residues. The V gene's germline CDR1 is MGHRA and CDR2 YSYEKL. CDR3 nucleotides: TGCGCCAGCAGGCAAGGACTAGCGGTGTCCTCTAGCACAGATACGCAGTATTTT. Translation: CASRQGLAVSSSTDTQYF.

The V and J genes are TRBV5-4 and TRBJ1-2, with D possibly being TRBD1 (5 bases). The CDR3 runs 18 residues. V was shortened by 4 bases and J by 1 base, with 23 bases between the two germline ends. Germline V gene lookup returns CDR1 SGHNT and CDR2 YYREEE (reference sequence). The CDR3 spells CASSPGHPRVRNNYGYTF. In DNA form, the CDR3 reads TGTGCCAGCAGCCCCGGACATCCACGCGTCCGCAATAACTATGGCTACACCTTC. Full variable domain (remainder filled in from reference TRBV5-4 and TRBJ1-2): ETGVTQSPTHLIKTRGQQVTLRCSSQSGHNTVSWYQQALGQGPQFIFQYYREEENGRGNFPPRFSGLQFPNYSSELNVNALELDDSALYLCASSPGHPRVRNNYGYTFGSGTRLTVV.

The genes are TRBV20-1 and TRBJ2-2; D unresolved. This CDR3 contains 11 residues. Trimming pared 5 bases from V and 4 bases from J, leaving 5 bases between. Germline CDR1 and CDR2: DFQATT and SNEGSKA (reference sequence). CDR3 sequence (DNA): TGCAGTGCTTATTTCACCGGGGAGCTGTTTTTT. It encodes CSAYFTGELFF.

The V call is TRBV9, the J call TRBJ1-4; 8 bases map to TRBD1. This CDR3 has 14 amino acids. Germline values: CDR1 SGDLS, CDR2 YYNGEE. J lost 7 bases, V lost 0 bases, and 2 bases had no gene match. CDR3 in amino acids: CASSVGTGFEKLFF. Written as DNA, the CDR3 is TGTGCCAGCAGCGTAGGGACAGGGTTTGAAAAACTGTTTTTT.

V is TRBV20-1 and J is TRBJ1-4; D remains ambiguous. This CDR3 is built from 11 residues. V lost 7 bases, J lost 4 bases, and 7 bases lay in between. Germline lookup yields CDR1 DFQATT and CDR2 SNEGSKA (reference sequence). CDR3 protein: CSGWSNEKLFF. The CDR3 bases are TGCAGTGGGTGGAGTAATGAAAAACTGTTTTTT.

The chain links TRBV21-1 to TRBJ1-4. TRBV21-1 is labeled a pseudogene. The CDR3 is made up of 14 amino acids. For the CDR3, the DNA is TGTGCCAGCAGCAAAGTTTCTTTCGGTGAAAAACTGTTTTTT. Residues: CASSKVSFGEKLFF.